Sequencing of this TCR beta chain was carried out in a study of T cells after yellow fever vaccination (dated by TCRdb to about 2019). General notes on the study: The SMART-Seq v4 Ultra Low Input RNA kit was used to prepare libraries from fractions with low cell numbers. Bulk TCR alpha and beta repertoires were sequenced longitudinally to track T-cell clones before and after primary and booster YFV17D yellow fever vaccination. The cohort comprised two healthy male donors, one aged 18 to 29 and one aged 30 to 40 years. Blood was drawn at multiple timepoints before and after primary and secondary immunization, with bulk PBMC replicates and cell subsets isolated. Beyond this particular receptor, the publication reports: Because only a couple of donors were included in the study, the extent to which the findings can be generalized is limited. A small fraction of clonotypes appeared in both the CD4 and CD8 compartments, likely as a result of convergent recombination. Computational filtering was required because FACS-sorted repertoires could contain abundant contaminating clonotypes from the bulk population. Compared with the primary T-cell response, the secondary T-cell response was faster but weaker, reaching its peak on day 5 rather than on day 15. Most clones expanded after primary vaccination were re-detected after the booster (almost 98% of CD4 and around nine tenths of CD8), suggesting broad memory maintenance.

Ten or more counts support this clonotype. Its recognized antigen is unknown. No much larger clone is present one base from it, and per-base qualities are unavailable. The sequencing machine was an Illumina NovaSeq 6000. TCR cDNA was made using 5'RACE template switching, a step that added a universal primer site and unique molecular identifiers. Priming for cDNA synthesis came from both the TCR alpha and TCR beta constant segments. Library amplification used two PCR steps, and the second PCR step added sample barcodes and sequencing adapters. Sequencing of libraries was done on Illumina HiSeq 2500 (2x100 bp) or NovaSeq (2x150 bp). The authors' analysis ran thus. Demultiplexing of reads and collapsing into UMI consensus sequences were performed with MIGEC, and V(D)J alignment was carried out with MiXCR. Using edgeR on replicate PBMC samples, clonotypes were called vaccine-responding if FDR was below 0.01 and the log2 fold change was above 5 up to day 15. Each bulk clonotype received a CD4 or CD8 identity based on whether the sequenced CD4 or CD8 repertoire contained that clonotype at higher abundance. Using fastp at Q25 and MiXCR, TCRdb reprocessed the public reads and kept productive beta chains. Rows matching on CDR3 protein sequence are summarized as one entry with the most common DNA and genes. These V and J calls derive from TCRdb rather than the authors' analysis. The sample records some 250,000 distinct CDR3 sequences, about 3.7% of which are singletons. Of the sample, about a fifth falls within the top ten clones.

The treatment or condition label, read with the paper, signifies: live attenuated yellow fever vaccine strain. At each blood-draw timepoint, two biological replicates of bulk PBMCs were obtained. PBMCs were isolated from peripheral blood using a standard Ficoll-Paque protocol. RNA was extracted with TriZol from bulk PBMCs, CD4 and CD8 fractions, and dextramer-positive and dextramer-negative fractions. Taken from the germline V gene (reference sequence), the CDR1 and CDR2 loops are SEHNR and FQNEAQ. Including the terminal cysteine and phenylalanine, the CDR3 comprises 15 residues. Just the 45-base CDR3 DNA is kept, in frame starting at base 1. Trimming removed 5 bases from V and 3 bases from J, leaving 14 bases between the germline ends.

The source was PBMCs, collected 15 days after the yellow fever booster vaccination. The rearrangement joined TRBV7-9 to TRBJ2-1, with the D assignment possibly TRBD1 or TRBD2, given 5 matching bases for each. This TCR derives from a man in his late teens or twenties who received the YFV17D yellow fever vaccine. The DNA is TGTGCCAGCAGCCGGGGCCCATCGGGCTACAATGAGCAGTTCTTC. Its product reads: CASSRGPSGYNEQFF. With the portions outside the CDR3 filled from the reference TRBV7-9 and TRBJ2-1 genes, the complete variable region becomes DTGVSQNPRHKITKRGQNVTFRCDPISEHNRLYWYRQTLGQGPEFLTYFQNEAQLEKSRLLSDRFSAERPKGSFSTLEIQRTEQGDSAMYLCASSRGPSGYNEQFFGPGTRLTVL.